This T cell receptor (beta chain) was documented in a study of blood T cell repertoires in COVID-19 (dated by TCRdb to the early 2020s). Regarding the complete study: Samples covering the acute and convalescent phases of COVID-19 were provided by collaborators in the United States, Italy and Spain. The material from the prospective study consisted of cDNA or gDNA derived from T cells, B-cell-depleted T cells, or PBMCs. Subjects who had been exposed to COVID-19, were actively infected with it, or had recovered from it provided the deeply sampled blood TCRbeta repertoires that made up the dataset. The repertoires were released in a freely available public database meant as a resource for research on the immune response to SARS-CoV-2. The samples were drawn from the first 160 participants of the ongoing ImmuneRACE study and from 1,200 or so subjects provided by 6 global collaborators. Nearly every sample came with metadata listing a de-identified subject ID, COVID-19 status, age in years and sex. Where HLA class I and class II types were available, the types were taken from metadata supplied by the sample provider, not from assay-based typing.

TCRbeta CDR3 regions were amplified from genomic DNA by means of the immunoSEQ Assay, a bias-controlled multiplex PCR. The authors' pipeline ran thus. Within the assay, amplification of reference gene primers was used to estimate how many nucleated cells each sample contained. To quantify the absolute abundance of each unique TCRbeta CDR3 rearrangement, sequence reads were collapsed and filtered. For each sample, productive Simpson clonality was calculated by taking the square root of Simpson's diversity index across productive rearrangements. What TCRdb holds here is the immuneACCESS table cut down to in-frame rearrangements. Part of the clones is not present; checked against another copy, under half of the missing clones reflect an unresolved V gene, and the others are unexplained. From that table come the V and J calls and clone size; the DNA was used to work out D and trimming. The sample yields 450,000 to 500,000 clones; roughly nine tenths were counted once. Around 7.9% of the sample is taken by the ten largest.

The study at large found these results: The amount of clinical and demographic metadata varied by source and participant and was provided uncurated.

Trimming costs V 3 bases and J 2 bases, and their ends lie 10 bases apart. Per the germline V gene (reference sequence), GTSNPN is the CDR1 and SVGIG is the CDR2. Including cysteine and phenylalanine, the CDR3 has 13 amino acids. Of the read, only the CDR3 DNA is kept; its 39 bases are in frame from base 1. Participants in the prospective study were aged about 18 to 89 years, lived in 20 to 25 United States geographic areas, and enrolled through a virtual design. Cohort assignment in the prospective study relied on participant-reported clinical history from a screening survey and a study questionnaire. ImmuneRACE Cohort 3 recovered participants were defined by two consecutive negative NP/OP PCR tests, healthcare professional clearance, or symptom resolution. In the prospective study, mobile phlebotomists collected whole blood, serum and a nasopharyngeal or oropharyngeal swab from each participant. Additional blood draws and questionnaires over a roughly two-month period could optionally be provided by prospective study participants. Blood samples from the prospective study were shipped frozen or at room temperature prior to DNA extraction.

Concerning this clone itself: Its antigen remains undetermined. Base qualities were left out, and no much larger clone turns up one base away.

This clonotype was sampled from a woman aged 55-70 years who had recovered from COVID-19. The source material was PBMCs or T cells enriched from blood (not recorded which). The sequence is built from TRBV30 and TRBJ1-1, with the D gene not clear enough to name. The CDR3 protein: CAWRVGANTEAFF. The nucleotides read TGTGCCTGGAGAGTCGGAGCAAACACTGAAGCTTTCTTT.